The clone carrying this TCR beta chain was detected only a few times. Its antigen remains unidentified. The data were taken from a study of spatial heterogeneity in lung cancer. Every TCR cDNA molecule bore a unique molecular identifier. One entry per CDR3 protein results from TCRdb running MiXCR on the 5' RACE reads. The sample comprises more than 65,000 distinct CDR3 sequences, approximately 8.1% of which are singletons, and roughly 7% rests with the top ten. The CDR3 has 16 residues. Germline V gives CDR1 LGHDT, CDR2 YNNKEL (reference sequence). V lost 4 bases and J lost 4, with 19 bases in between. Broader study findings: There were more appearances of ubiquitous expanded tumor TCRs in blood at resection than at follow-up.

Time point given: sample taken at primary tumor resection. The receptor was isolated from a male donor with early-stage non-small cell lung cancer. The J gene is TRBJ1-1, the V gene TRBV3-1; D remains unclear. The sample here was PBMCs, taken at surgery. The CDR3 DNA sequence: TGTGCCAGCAGCCCCCCGGGGTGGGCAGCGGGCACTGAAGCTTTCTTT. Residues: CASSPPGWAAGTEAFF.